These T cell receptor beta chains were read from a single sample in a study of monozygotic twins with inflammatory bowel disease. TCRdb re-analyzed the 5' RACE reads; it lists each CDR3 protein once, without DNA. Across 400,000 to 500,000 distinct CDR3 sequences, the top ten clones capture 2.4% of the sample. Material for sequencing was blood. These TCRs come from a human donor with ulcerative colitis or Crohn's disease, or a healthy co-twin of an affected twin (not recorded which). The CDR3 runs from the conserved cysteine through the conserved F or W.

v_gene	len	j_gene	CDR3aa
TRBV6-1	15	TRBJ2-3	CASSKTGASTDTQYF
TRBV5-5	14	TRBJ1-2	CASSFGQLNYGYTF
TRBV9	14	TRBJ1-4	CASSDGRSNEKLFF
TRBV19	14	TRBJ1-3	CASSTQGSGNTIYF
TRBV7-2	15	TRBJ1-1	CASSLARGMGGEAFF
TRBV20-1	13	TRBJ2-3	CSASNSGSVTQYF
TRBV7-2	16	TRBJ2-7	CASSYNRDRAPYEQYF
TRBV4-2	17	TRBJ2-3	CASSQVPAGGEADTQYF
TRBV5-1	17	TRBJ1-1	CASSSGLLGGRDTEAFF
TRBV29-1	17	TRBJ1-4	CSVNFPWGTGVNEKLFF
TRBV5-1	14	TRBJ2-7	CASSDTSGSYEQYF
TRBV7-2	13	TRBJ1-2	CASSAWTGDGYTF
TRBV21-1	16	TRBJ2-7	CASSPRTSGRAYEQYF
TRBV7-6	12	TRBJ2-5	CASSQEVRAQYF
TRBV3-1	12	TRBJ1-1	CASSPGRTEAFF
TRBV20-1	14	TRBJ1-4	CSAIKTGVEEKLFF
TRBV5-4	13	TRBJ2-7	CASSIRTSVEQYF
TRBV12-3/TRBV12-4	15	TRBJ2-1	CASTSSGSTYNEQFF
TRBV30	14	TRBJ1-5	CAWSGTTHRQPQHF
TRBV29-1	12	TRBJ2-7	CSVLFPTYEQYF
TRBV7-2	13	TRBJ1-2	CASSQGGTSGYTF
TRBV5-1	14	TRBJ2-5	CASSPPGGEETQYF
TRBV5-1	14	TRBJ2-2	CASSWGQGIGELFF
TRBV3-1	13	TRBJ1-6	CASSQDRNSPLHF
TRBV29-1	11	TRBJ2-7	CSVEVNYEQYF
TRBV12-3/TRBV12-4	18	TRBJ2-2	CASSREVALGGNTGELFF
TRBV20-1	14	TRBJ2-3	CSARDMGGADTQYF
TRBV14	14	TRBJ2-1	CASSQGFFGNEQFF
TRBV5-1	15	TRBJ1-6	CASSLANPTGSPLHF
TRBV20-1	14	TRBJ2-5	CSASTGAVTETQYF
TRBV5-1	15	TRBJ2-2	CASSYRTGGAGELFF
TRBV11-2	12	TRBJ2-5	CASTGAGETQYF
TRBV20-1	19	TRBJ2-7	CSARDVGTSGRALGYEQYF
TRBV5-1	14	TRBJ1-4	CAGSSRGANEKLFF
TRBV11-2	15	TRBJ1-2	CASSLETGVFYGYTF
TRBV6-1	15	TRBJ2-1	CASRGLAGSYNEQFF
TRBV7-9	16	TRBJ1-2	CASSLIGRRQVNGYTF
TRBV6-5	13	TRBJ2-7	CASSYGGGQEQYF
TRBV6-5	15	TRBJ1-1	CASSLMWRGNTEAFF
TRBV18	15	TRBJ1-4	CASSPFGSDNEKLFF
TRBV5-1	15	TRBJ2-1	CASSFSGGPPHEQFF
TRBV5-6	19	TRBJ2-5	CASSLMSGLAYNYQETQYF
TRBV15	13	TRBJ2-3	CATSREVRLTQYF
TRBV18	16	TRBJ2-3	CASSPLAGDDGDTQYF
TRBV2	12	TRBJ2-7	CASIKIEYEQYF
TRBV6-2/TRBV6-3	13	TRBJ2-1	CASSTTSGRKQFF
TRBV5-1	15	TRBJ1-1	CASSLKQLPLTEAFF
TRBV11-3	13	TRBJ2-1	CASSQGSNSEQFF
TRBV6-2/TRBV6-3	14	TRBJ2-1	CASRTSGDYNEQFF
TRBV4-2	15	TRBJ2-2	CASSSGTMNTGELFF
TRBV20-1	13	TRBJ1-2	CSARPVANYGYTF
TRBV6-2/TRBV6-3	15	TRBJ1-1	CASSFTRVGNTEAFF